This T cell receptor beta chain was captured in a study of blood T cell repertoires in COVID-19. Study context: Collection of acute and convalescent COVID-19 samples took place in the United States, Italy and Spain. PBMCs, B-cell-depleted T cells, or T cells provided the cDNA or gDNA that made up the material.

This CDR3 spans 12 amino acids. The J segment lost 12 bases and the V segment lost 3 bases, leaving 7 bases of the junction unmatched. Here immunoSEQ multiplex PCR was the method, and the copy in TCRdb shows in-frame clones only, minus some. The profile covers under 150,000 clones, with approximately 88% appearing a single time and 25% to 35% taken by the ten largest. Sequencing input: peripheral blood. This sequence was found in a human donor in a cohort sampled during active COVID-19. The chain uses TRBV12-3 or TRBV12-4 and TRBJ1-1, with TRBD1 identical over 7 bases. The CDR3 loop reads CASSFGDSTTFF. In DNA, the CDR3 is TGTGCCAGCAGTTTCGGGGACAGTACAACTTTCTTT.